Listed below are T cell receptor beta chains from one sample, sequenced in a study of OX40 agonist ivuxolimab in advanced cancers. Profiling relied on immunoSEQ multiplex PCR, and the TCRdb table lists in-frame clones only, not all of them. The table shows around 60,000 clones, with about 90% occurring only once. Sequencing was performed on CD4+ or CD8+ T cells sorted from blood, taken in a trial of the OX40 agonist ivuxolimab. These receptors were obtained from an adult with an advanced solid tumor such as melanoma, head and neck, liver or kidney cancer. The CDR3 runs from the conserved cysteine through the conserved F or W. A D gene is named only where the DNA matches it firmly.

V: TRBV9
D: .
CDR3: CASSVEDYGLTNEQFF

V: TRBV15
D: TRBD2
CDR3: CATSSPPGLADTDTQYF

V: TRBV2
D: TRBD1
CDR3: CASSRTGSYEQYF

V: TRBV25-1
D: .
CDR3: CASNGVRFPDNEQFF

V: TRBV7-9
D: .
CDR3: CASSSDRNGYTF

V: TRBV9
D: TRBD2
CDR3: CASSPRRGTSGSRGDTQYF

V: TRBV19
D: TRBD2
CDR3: CASSIGGLQEQYF

V: TRBV27
D: .
CDR3: CASSLGGHFNEQFF

V: TRBV19
D: .
CDR3: CASSIVGADEQYF

V: TRBV28
D: TRBD1
CDR3: CASSFPGQGNPKTYEQYF

V: TRBV6-5
D: .
CDR3: CASRFGSYEQYF

V: TRBV7-9
D: TRBD2
CDR3: CASRAGTSGSNEQFF

V: TRBV10-3
D: .
CDR3: CAISYDRLEQYF

V: TRBV7-9
D: TRBD2
CDR3: CASTWSGNLEGTDTQYF

V: TRBV2
D: .
CDR3: CASSGAGLMTYEQYF

V: TRBV30
D: .
CDR3: CAWSVAQSYGYTF

V: TRBV27
D: .
CDR3: CASSPSLDTQYF

V: TRBV6-5
D: .
CDR3: CASLTGTEAFF

V: TRBV14
D: .
CDR3: CASSLHLYEQYF

V: TRBV11-1
D: .
CDR3: CASSLGAGVAYEQYF

V: TRBV27
D: .
CDR3: CASSLGSYNEQFF

V: TRBV29-1
D: TRBD1
CDR3: CSVEGDRRPYEQYF

V: TRBV28
D: .
CDR3: CASSWGGEGYEQYF

V: TRBV2
D: TRBD1
CDR3: CASSGLDRSSYEQYF

V: TRBV5-1
D: TRBD2
CDR3: CASSLRREIVSEQYF

V: TRBV6-1
D: TRBD1
CDR3: CASSSTGGDYGYTF

V: TRBV5-1
D: .
CDR3: CASSLRGTEAFF

V: TRBV6-1
D: TRBD1
CDR3: CASSVGAGGEMRNTEAFF

V: TRBV11-2
D: TRBD2
CDR3: CASSSWTSDSYEQYF

V: TRBV2
D: .
CDR3: CASMMGTGNTGELFF

V: TRBV7-9
D: .
CDR3: CASSLVSPGYGYTF

V: TRBV5-1
D: TRBD1
CDR3: CASRPGQGSQQYF

V: TRBV4-2
D: .
CDR3: CASSQGVRSTDTQYF

V: TRBV15
D: TRBD2
CDR3: CATMGGSDYEQYF

V: TRBV11-2
D: TRBD2
CDR3: CASSPGTSVSSYNEQFF

V: TRBV5-6
D: .
CDR3: CASSLIGSGSGYEQYF

V: TRBV7-9
D: .
CDR3: CASSQNKEPRDTQYF

V: TRBV4-3
D: .
CDR3: CASSQDVGSVYYGYTF

V: TRBV6-5
D: TRBD2
CDR3: CASSYSRTSGRNEQFF

V: TRBV27
D: TRBD1
CDR3: CASTAGGAGNEQFF

V: TRBV30
D: .
CDR3: CAWSWAVQETQYF